The source of this TCR beta chain is a study of cytomegalovirus exposure and HLA in healthy donors. Notes on the study in general: The study flagged roughly 160 TCR beta chains as cytomegalovirus-associated.

The CDR3 spans 17 residues. The ends lost 1 base at V and 6 bases at J; junction bases unmatched: 12. From germline, CDR1 is SGHDN and CDR2 FVKESK. PCR used 60 Vbeta primers and 13 Jbeta primers. The table came from immunoSEQ multiplex PCR; TCRdb's copy has only in-frame clones and leaves some out. The data contain about 170,000 clones, about 85% of them singletons. About this clone itself: Its antigen is unknown.

Input material: PBMCs. This clonotype was obtained from a man between 18 and 35 years old in good health and CMV-seropositive. The chain couples TRBV14 to TRBJ2-3; 8 bases agree with TRBD2. The CDR3 bases are TGTGCCAGCAGCCAAGTTCGGGGGGGGCGACGGGTTGATACGCAGTATTTT. Translating it yields CASSQVRGGRRVDTQYF.